The rows below give T cell receptor beta chains drawn from one sample of a study of blood T cell repertoires in COVID-19. TCRdb keeps only in-frame clones here, not all; method: immunoSEQ multiplex PCR. The sample has 250,000 to 300,000 clones, 89% seen once. Input material: peripheral blood. Every receptor here comes from a woman aged 40 to 55 who had recovered from COVID-19. Each CDR3 is given with its conserved first and last residue. The order of the fields is clone size, J gene, V gene, CDR3 length, D gene, CDR3 DNA, CDR3 protein. D genes are given only for firm matches. Some rows have no size entry. The others give once, few or many, or a class for an expanded clone.

- | TRBJ1-1 | TRBV5-1 | 15 | - | TGCGCCAGCAGCATGTCGGGGGTCAGGGCCACTGAAGCTTTCTTT | CASSMSGVRATEAFF
- | TRBJ1-5 | TRBV5-1 | 14 | TRBD1 | TGCGCCAGCAGCCGGACAGGGGGAAATCAGCCCCAGCATTTT | CASSRTGGNQPQHF
- | TRBJ2-6 | TRBV4-1 | 18 | - | TGCGCCAGCAGCCAGCCCGGGGTAGGGGGCTCTGGGGCCAACGTCCTGACTTTC | CASSQPGVGGSGANVLTF
- | TRBJ2-7 | TRBV5-1 | 14 | - | TGCGCCAGCAGCATTGAGGGGGTGAACTACGAGCAGTACTTC | CASSIEGVNYEQYF
- | TRBJ1-1 | TRBV24-1 | 14 | TRBD1 | TGTGCCACCAGAAATCCGGGACAGGGGACTGAAGCTTTCTTT | CATRNPGQGTEAFF
- | TRBJ1-1 | TRBV28 | 14 | - | TGTGCCAGCAGTTTATCAGTGGTGAACACTGAAGCTTTCTTT | CASSLSVVNTEAFF
- | TRBJ1-1 | TRBV6-2/TRBV6-3 | 14 | - | TGTGCCAGCAGCCTACTACAGGGTCAAACTGAAGCTTTCTTT | CASSLLQGQTEAFF
- | TRBJ1-1 | TRBV18 | 16 | TRBD1 | TGTGCCAGCTCACCCCCGGGACAGAAAATGAACACTGAAGCTTTCTTT | CASSPPGQKMNTEAFF
once | TRBJ2-2 | TRBV9 | 15 | TRBD1 | TGTGCCAGCAGAGGGGGACAGGGGTACACCGGGGAGCTGTTTTTT | CASRGGQGYTGELFF
- | TRBJ1-5 | TRBV5-6 | 12 | TRBD1 | TGTGCCAGCAGCTACAGGGGTCAGCCCCAGCATTTT | CASSYRGQPQHF
- | TRBJ1-4 | TRBV29-1 | 14 | TRBD1 | TGCAGCGTCGCTGGACAGGCCATCGGTGAAAAACTGTTTTTT | CSVAGQAIGEKLFF
- | TRBJ1-4 | TRBV10-1 | 15 | - | TGCGCCAGCAGTGGTCCGGGAACAACTAATGAAAAACTGTTTTTT | CASSGPGTTNEKLFF
- | TRBJ1-2 | TRBV2 | 12 | - | TGTGCCAGCAGTGATAGCAACTATGGCTACACCTTC | CASSDSNYGYTF
once | TRBJ2-5 | TRBV4-3 | 15 | TRBD2 | TGCGCCAGCAGCCTCGGGACTAGCGGTCAAGAGACCCAGTACTTC | CASSLGTSGQETQYF
once | TRBJ2-1 | TRBV19 | 14 | TRBD1 | TGTGCCAGTAGTACTCGGACAGGGGCCGACCAGCAGTTCTTC | CASSTRTGADQQFF
- | TRBJ2-1 | TRBV12-3/TRBV12-4 | 11 | - | TGTGCCAGCAGTCCGGTTAATGAGCAGTTCTTC | CASSPVNEQFF
- | TRBJ2-1 | TRBV29-1 | 12 | - | TGCAGCGGGTGGCTAGCTTTCAATGAGCAGTTCTTC | CSGWLAFNEQFF
few | TRBJ2-3 | TRBV5-1 | 16 | - | TGCGCCAGCAGCTCAGATGGCGGGACTAGCACAGATACGCAGTATTTT | CASSSDGGTSTDTQYF